Following are 25 T cell receptor beta chains from one sample sequenced in a study of CD8 T cells in ankylosing spondylitis. Study-level points and caveats: Typical of ankylosing spondylitis blood, it appeared, was a TCR beta motif of under 10 highly homologous variants.

A single record per CDR3 protein comes from TCRdb applying MiXCR to the 5' RACE reads. The data hold 700,000 to 850,000 distinct CDR3 sequences, with about 11% observed a single time. These receptors' targets are unknown. Sequencing was done on a sample of blood, either unsorted or a sorted T cell fraction (not recorded which). The receptor source for this set is a male donor with ankylosing spondylitis.

Of note for this clonotype: This may arise from a read error, as a much more abundant clone is one base away. The V gene is TRBV12-3 or TRBV12-4, the J gene TRBJ1-1; D might be TRBD1 (6 bases). This CDR3 comprises 12 residues. Written as DNA, the CDR3 is TGTACCAGCAGTTCCTGGACAGACGAAGCTTTCTTT. Translated: CTSSSWTDEAFF.

J is TRBJ2-7 and V is TRBV28, with TRBD2 as a possible D gene (6 bases). With 2 bases removed from V and 0 bases from J, the gap between germline ends came to 20 bases. The CDR3 extends over 18 amino acids. The germline V gene has CDR1 MDHEN and CDR2 SYDVKM. CDR3 protein: CASSLVLRWRVSSYEQYF. CDR3 in DNA: TGTGCCAGCAGTTTAGTTCTTCGCTGGAGGGTCAGCTCCTACGAGCAGTACTTC.

This clonotype was seen a few times. This chain links TRBV6-5 with TRBJ1-4; D gene ambiguous. The V end was cut by 3 bases, the J end by 4 bases, with 12 bases between. This CDR3 region has 15 residues. Germline CDR1 MNHEY, CDR2 SVGAGI. The CDR3 here is CASSYNYRGNEKLFF. CDR3 bases: TGTGCCAGCAGTTATAATTACCGGGGTAATGAAAAACTGTTTTTT.

This clonotype was detected only a few times. V and J are TRBV5-1 and TRBJ2-5; no definite D call. The germline gives CDR1 SGHRS, CDR2 YFSETQ. Trimming took 4 bases from V and 1 from J, leaving 14 bases between them. This CDR3 has 15 amino acids. CDR3 sequence reads: CASSRFPLTQETQYF. As DNA, the CDR3 is TGCGCCAGCAGCAGATTTCCACTGACCCAAGAGACCCAGTACTTC.

This clonotype has a handful of counts. The chain joins TRBV6-2 or TRBV6-3 to TRBJ2-3; D gene uncertain. V dropped 9 bases and J dropped 1 base, with 11 bases sitting between them. Germline CDR1 is MNHEY and CDR2 is SVGEGT. The CDR3 spans 13 residues. This CDR3 is CASLERGTDTQYF. CDR3 DNA: TGTGCCAGTTTAGAAAGGGGCACAGATACGCAGTATTTT.

In the case of this clonotype: One junction end disagrees with the germline gene, perhaps due to a read error. The chain employs TRBV7-7 and TRBJ2-1; D unresolved. In germline, CDR1 is SSHAT, CDR2 FNYEAQ (reference sequence). CDR3 length: 15 amino acids. CDR3 sequence reads: CASSALGGSYNEQFF. CDR3 in DNA: TGTGCTAGCAGCGCCTTGGGCGGCTCCTACAATGAGCAGTTCTTC.

This chain uses TRBV7-9 with TRBJ2-7; 7 bases align to TRBD2. The length of the CDR3 is 13 residues. Per the germline V gene, CDR1 is SEHNR and CDR2 is FQNEAQ (reference sequence). V lost 8 bases, J lost 5 bases, and 9 bases stayed unmatched. Here the CDR3 reads CASEGRASNEQYF. CDR3 sequence (DNA): TGTGCCAGCGAGGGGAGGGCTAGCAACGAGCAGTACTTC.

CDR3 protein: CSLKTQYTDTQYF. The DNA for the CDR3 is TGCAGCCTTAAGACACAATACACAGATACGCAGTATTTT. The V and J genes are TRBV29-1 and TRBJ2-3; D remains ambiguous. The germline V gene encodes CDR1 SQVTM and CDR2 ANQGSEA. The ends were cut back, 8 bases at V and 2 bases at J, with 14 bases in the middle. This CDR3 comprises 13 residues.

This clonotype has only a few counts. The V and J genes are TRBV2 and TRBJ2-5; 9 bases align to TRBD2. The CDR3 has 14 residues. Losses at the gene ends were 11 bases for V and 4 bases for J; bases not matched to a gene: 11. Germline CDR1 reads SNHLY; CDR2 reads FYNNEI. CDR3 sequence: CAWSSGSQGETQYF. Here the CDR3 DNA reads TGTGCCTGGAGTAGCGGGAGCCAAGGAGAGACCCAGTACTTC.

In its sample, this clonotype was seen many times. The J gene is TRBJ2-5, the V gene TRBV29-1; D ambiguous. From germline, CDR1 is SQVTM and CDR2 ANQGSEA. The CDR3 has 12 amino acids. Trimming removed 3 bases at V and 2 bases at J, with 7 bases between. CDR3 amino acids: CSVDGQQETQYF. The CDR3 bases are TGCAGCGTTGACGGGCAGCAAGAGACCCAGTACTTC.

This clonotype was found many times. This chain links TRBV18 with TRBJ2-3; the D is unclear. Germline CDR1 and CDR2: KGHSH and LQKENI. The V end lost 3 bases, the J end lost 2 bases, and 6 bases lay between the germline ends. The CDR3 length is 13 residues. The CDR3 protein is CASSPDPTDTQYF. DNA of the CDR3: TGTGCCAGCTCACCGGACCCCACAGATACGCAGTATTTT.

The gene calls are TRBV9 and TRBJ2-1; tentatively, D is TRBD1 or TRBD2 (5 bases each). CDR3 length: 12 residues. V lost 2 bases and J lost 12, with 12 bases in between. Germline V gives CDR1 SGDLS, CDR2 YYNGEE. This CDR3 is CASSVLFGTQFF. The CDR3 coding sequence is TGTGCCAGCAGCGTTCTATTCGGGACGCAGTTCTTC.

This clonotype was seen a handful of times. The chain recombines TRBV7-2 with TRBJ1-1; D remains ambiguous. V was cut by 5 bases and J by 0 bases, with 7 bases left in between. The germline gives CDR1 SGHTA, CDR2 FQGNSA. CDR3 length: 13 amino acids. DNA of the CDR3: TGTGCCAGCAGCGCGAGTCTGAACACTGAAGCTTTCTTT. It encodes CASSASLNTEAFF.

This clonotype was counted between two and nine times. CDR3 DNA: TGTGCCAGCAGCCAGGGACTAGCGGGAGCGAACACCGGGGAGCTGTTTTTT. It encodes CASSQGLAGANTGELFF. The chain is built from TRBV7-9 and TRBJ2-2; 14 bases fit TRBD2. This CDR3 contains 17 residues. Germline values: CDR1 SEHNR, CDR2 FQNEAQ (reference sequence). V gave up 5 bases and J gave up 0 bases; unmatched junction bases: 2.

This clonotype was observed a handful of times. The CDR3 protein is CASSGVLMNTEAFF. DNA for the CDR3: TGTGCCAGCTCAGGAGTTTTAATGAACACTGAAGCTTTCTTT. The chain combines TRBV18 with TRBJ1-1; D remains unclear. V dropped 5 bases and J dropped 0 bases, with 10 bases sitting between them. The CDR3 extends over 14 amino acids. Germline loops: CDR1 KGHSH, CDR2 LQKENI.

The chain carries TRBV7-3 and TRBJ2-1; the D gene is possibly TRBD2 (6 bases). V dropped 5 bases and J dropped 5 bases, with 10 bases sitting between them. This CDR3 region has 13 residues. Per germline, CDR1 SGHTA and CDR2 FQGTGA. The CDR3 sequence is CASSPGGNNEQFF. The CDR3 DNA follows: TGTGCCAGCAGCCCCGGGGGTAACAATGAGCAGTTCTTC. Filled out from reference TRBV7-3 and TRBJ2-1, the complete variable domain reads GAGVSQTPSNKVTEKGKYVELRCDPISGHTALYWYRQSLGQGPEFLIYFQGTGAADDSGLPNDRFFAVRPEGSVSTLKIQRTERGDSAVYLCASSPGGNNEQFFGPGTRLTVL.

This sequence joins TRBV6-6 and TRBJ1-2, with 7 bases aligning to TRBD1. The CDR3 contains 12 residues. The V gene end was trimmed by 6 bases and the J gene end by 8 bases; junction bases not matched to a gene: 6. CDR1 MNHNY and CDR2 SVGAGI come from the germline V gene (reference sequence). CDR3 DNA sequence: TGTGCCAGCAGGCCAGGGGGTACGGGCTACACCTTC. Protein product: CASRPGGTGYTF.

This clonotype was seen many times. This sequence joins TRBV25-1 and TRBJ1-2; D remains unclear. Trimming took 1 base from V and 2 from J, leaving 11 bases between them. Germline CDR1 reads MGHDK; CDR2 reads SYGVNS. This CDR3 has 15 residues. CDR3 nucleotides: TGTGCCAGCAGTGAATTCCGAGGCCGCAACTATGGCTACACCTTC. Protein sequence: CASSEFRGRNYGYTF.

This clonotype occurred a few times. The CDR3 protein is CASSLDASASNEQYF. The CDR3 bases are TGCGCCAGCAGCTTGGATGCTAGCGCATCCAACGAGCAGTACTTC. V and J are TRBV5-1 and TRBJ2-7, with D perhaps TRBD2 (6 bases). CDR1 and CDR2 from the germline V gene are SGHRS and YFSETQ. This CDR3 is 15 amino acids long. The V and J ends lost 0 bases and 5 bases respectively, with 15 bases between them. Complete variable domain (other parts from reference TRBV5-1 and TRBJ2-7): KAGVTQTPRYLIKTRGQQVTLSCSPISGHRSVSWYQQTPGQGLQFLFEYFSETQRNKGNFPGRFSGRQFSNSRSEMNVSTLELGDSALYLCASSLDASASNEQYFGPGTRLTVT.

This clonotype was seen a handful of times. The V gene is TRBV9, the J gene TRBJ2-1; no reliable D call. V lost 0 bases, J lost 5 bases, and 6 bases lay in between. The CDR3 is 13 residues long. Germline CDR1 is SGDLS and CDR2 is YYNGEE. For the CDR3, the DNA is TGTGCCAGCAGCGTAGACCTTAACAATGAGCAGTTCTTC. This codes for CASSVDLNNEQFF.

The chain combines TRBV20-1 with TRBJ2-7; D is tentatively TRBD1 or TRBD2 (5 bases each). The CDR3 spans 15 residues. Trimming cost V 0 bases and J 1 base, with 13 bases left between them. Per germline, CDR1 DFQATT and CDR2 SNEGSKA (reference sequence). The CDR3 coding sequence is TGCAGTGCTAGAGATTGGGGCGGGCCGTCCTACGAGCAGTACTTC. Amino acids: CSARDWGGPSYEQYF.

This clonotype was counted between two and nine times. The V gene is TRBV12-3 or TRBV12-4, the J gene TRBJ2-7; no clear D. Trimming removed 3 bases at V and 9 bases at J, with 15 bases between. This CDR3 comprises 13 residues. CDR3 region: CASSLREYAGQYF. In DNA form, the CDR3 reads TGTGCCAGCAGTTTGAGAGAGTACGCTGGGCAGTACTTC.

This clonotype was detected only a few times. The chain combines TRBV10-3 with TRBJ1-1, with D perhaps matching TRBD1 (6 bases). Trimming took 6 bases from V and 7 from J, leaving 18 bases between them. The length of the CDR3 is 14 residues. Germline loops: CDR1 ENHRY, CDR2 SYGVKD. DNA of the CDR3: TGTGCCATCAGCACTGACAAGGGAGGGGGTGAAGCTTTCTTT. Encoded protein: CAISTDKGGGEAFF.

The rearrangement uses TRBV10-3 and TRBJ2-1, with 12 bases aligning to TRBD2. This CDR3 comprises 17 residues. Germline lookup yields CDR1 ENHRY and CDR2 SYGVKD. The trim removed 4 bases at V and 5 bases at J, leaving 9 bases unmatched. Written as DNA, the CDR3 is TGTGCCATCAGTGGATCCATACTAGCGGGGGGCCACAATGAGCAGTTCTTC. Amino acid sequence: CAISGSILAGGHNEQFF.

The V gene is TRBV29-1, the J gene TRBJ1-1, with D unresolved. Germline V gene data show CDR1 as SQVTM and CDR2 as ANQGSEA. This CDR3 spans 13 amino acids. V was pared by 6 bases and J by 3 bases, with 14 bases between. This CDR3 reads CSVLSREDTEAFF. The CDR3 DNA sequence: TGCAGCGTACTTTCGAGGGAAGACACTGAAGCTTTCTTT.